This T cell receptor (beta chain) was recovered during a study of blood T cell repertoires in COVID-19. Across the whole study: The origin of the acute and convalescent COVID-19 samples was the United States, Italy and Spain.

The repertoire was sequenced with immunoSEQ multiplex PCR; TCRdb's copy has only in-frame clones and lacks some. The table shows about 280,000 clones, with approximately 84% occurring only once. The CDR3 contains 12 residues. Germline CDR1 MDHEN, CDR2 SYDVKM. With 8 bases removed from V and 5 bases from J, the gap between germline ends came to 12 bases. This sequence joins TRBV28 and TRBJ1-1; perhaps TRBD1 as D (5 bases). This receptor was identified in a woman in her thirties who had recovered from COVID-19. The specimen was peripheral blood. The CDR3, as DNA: TGTGCCAGCCGGACACCAGGAACTGAAGCTTTCTTT. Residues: CASRTPGTEAFF.